The clone carrying this TCR beta chain occurred a few times. This sample stems from a study of identical twins. Each CDR3 protein is one row after TCRdb ran MiXCR on the 5' RACE reads. Among just over 450,000 distinct CDR3 sequences listed, 12% to 15% were seen once. This CDR3 comprises 16 residues. CDR1 DFQATT and CDR2 SNEGSKA come from the germline V gene (reference sequence). The V end was cut by 3 bases, the J end by 4 bases, with 18 bases between. The sample also formed part of further work on yellow fever vaccine responses in identical twins.

The sequence was obtained from a woman younger than 35 in good health. The gene calls are TRBV20-1 and TRBJ2-2, with a possible D match to TRBD2 (7 bases). Sequencing used CD4+ T cells sorted from blood. CDR3 loop: CSASYLQGGGTGELFF. CDR3 DNA sequence: TGCAGTGCTAGTTATCTCCAGGGAGGGGGCACCGGGGAGCTGTTTTTT.